What follows is one T cell receptor (beta chain) and its context. V lost 7 bases and J 6 bases, leaving 12 bases between the germline ends. Germline V lookup: CDR1 SEHNR, CDR2 FQNEAQ (reference sequence). This CDR3 is built from 13 residues. The sample originates from a study of blood T cell repertoires in COVID-19. Study summary: COVID-19 samples collected from the United States, Italy and Spain covered acute and convalescent phases. T cells, B-cell-depleted T cells, or PBMCs supplied cDNA or gDNA.

Per the study methods: Estimation of nucleated cell counts was performed using reference gene primer amplification. The table came from immunoSEQ multiplex PCR; TCRdb's copy has only in-frame clones and leaves some out. Clone size and V and J calls were adopted from that table, with D and trimming inferred from the DNA. Of about 400,000 clones listed, around nine tenths are singletons. The receptor was isolated from a human donor in a cohort sampled during active COVID-19. The chain couples TRBV7-9 to TRBJ1-4, with D possibly matching TRBD1 (6 bases). The sample consisted of peripheral blood. In DNA form, the CDR3 reads TGTGCCAGCACCCCGACAGGAGATGAAAAACTGTTTTTT. Translated, it gives CASTPTGDEKLFF. The whole variable domain, filled in from reference TRBV7-9 and TRBJ1-4, reads DTGVSQNPRHKITKRGQNVTFRCDPISEHNRLYWYRQTLGQGPEFLTYFQNEAQLEKSRLLSDRFSAERPKGSFSTLEIQRTEQGDSAMYLCASTPTGDEKLFFGSGTQLSVL.